One and the same sample provided the 14 T cell receptor beta chains below, sequenced in a study of T cell changes during pregnancy in multiple sclerosis. Repertoires were generated with immunoSEQ multiplex PCR, while TCRdb's copy carries only in-frame clones and drops some. The data contain 39,000 or so clones, about nine tenths of them singletons. The sample here was CD8+ T cells from peripheral blood mononuclear cells, taken after pregnancy. The receptors stem from a female donor with multiple sclerosis, enrolled in a pregnancy study.

V and J are TRBV9 and TRBJ2-3; 7 positions match TRBD2. V shed 3 bases and J 6 bases; nucleotides not matched to a gene: 10. The CDR3 has 15 amino acids. Germline V gene sequence: CDR1 SGDLS, CDR2 YYNGEE. CDR3 bases: TGTGCCAGCAGCGCCACCGGGACTAATAGTGATACGCAGTATTTT. It yields the protein CASSATGTNSDTQYF.

This chain uses TRBV5-1 with TRBJ2-1; 12 positions match TRBD2. From germline, CDR1 is SGHRS and CDR2 YFSETQ. V gave up 4 bases and J gave up 5 bases; unmatched junction bases: 7. The CDR3 sequence is 16 residues long. The CDR3 sequence is CASSPRTSGENNEQFF. In DNA form, the CDR3 reads TGCGCCAGCAGCCCCCGGACTAGCGGGGAGAACAATGAGCAGTTCTTC.

The chain employs TRBV30 and TRBJ1-4; TRBD1 matches at 10 bases. The CDR3 loop spans 13 amino acids. J gave up 6 bases and V 3 bases, and 1 base lay outside the gene matches. Germline V gives CDR1 GTSNPN, CDR2 SVGIG (reference sequence). CDR3 residues: CAWRDRGYEKLFF. Written as DNA, the CDR3 is TGTGCCTGGAGGGACAGGGGGTATGAAAAACTGTTTTTT.

The chain joins TRBV6-4 to TRBJ2-1, with D possibly matching TRBD2 (7 bases). V dropped 0 bases and J dropped 9 bases, with 18 bases sitting between them. The germline V gene encodes CDR1 MRHNA and CDR2 SNTAGT. The CDR3 runs 16 residues. The CDR3 region is CASSDSSDRGGSEQFF. The CDR3, as DNA: TGTGCCAGCAGTGACTCGAGCGATAGGGGGGGAAGTGAGCAGTTCTTC.

J is TRBJ2-1 and V is TRBV9; TRBD1 aligns across 9 bases. The CDR3 is 15 residues long. Per germline, CDR1 SGDLS and CDR2 YYNGEE. Germline trimming cut 4 bases from V and 9 bases from J; bases unmatched to any gene: 11. CDR3 residues: CASSPGTGFGGEQFF. The CDR3, as DNA: TGTGCCAGCAGCCCCGGGACAGGGTTCGGTGGTGAGCAGTTCTTC.

The rearrangement uses TRBV6-1 and TRBJ1-3; 8 bases agree with TRBD1. J lost 2 bases, V lost 3 bases, and 9 bases had no gene match. Germline-derived CDR1 and CDR2 are MNHNS and SASEGT. The length of the CDR3 is 17 residues. The CDR3 sequence is CASSDQTGEYAGNTIYF. As DNA, the CDR3 is TGTGCCAGCAGTGACCAGACAGGGGAGTATGCTGGAAACACCATATATTTT.

The chain joins TRBV2 to TRBJ2-7; 8 bases line up with TRBD1. Germline V CDR1 and CDR2: SNHLY, FYNNEI. Trimming removed 10 bases from V and 5 bases from J; junction bases left unmatched: 7. The CDR3 totals 12 residues. CDR3 residues: CANLGQANEQYF. The CDR3 DNA is TGTGCCAACCTGGGACAGGCTAACGAGCAGTACTTC.

For the CDR3, the DNA is TGTGCCAGCAGTTATCAGGCAGAGTCTTTCCTTGGCTACACCTTC. It specifies CASSYQAESFLGYTF. The V and J genes are TRBV28 and TRBJ1-2; D remains unclear. The CDR3 contains 15 residues. Germline CDR1 is MDHEN and CDR2 is SYDVKM. Trimming left V 4 bases short and J 7 bases short, with 19 bases between.

Comment on this clone: The germline gene is not matched at one end of the junction; a read error may be the cause. This chain links TRBV27 with TRBJ2-7, with 7 bases identical to TRBD1. CDR1 is MNHEY, CDR2 SMNVEV, per germline (reference sequence). The CDR3 sequence is 15 residues long. CDR3 in DNA: TGTGCCAGCACTTTATGGACAGGACAAACCTACGAGCAGTACTTC. Translating it yields CASTLWTGQTYEQYF.

This chain joins TRBV4-2 and TRBJ2-5; 11 nucleotides align to TRBD2. The trim removed 1 base at V and 2 bases at J, leaving 6 bases unmatched. Germline assignment: CDR1 LGHNA and CDR2 YNFKEQ. The CDR3 totals 17 residues. CDR3 residues: CASSQGRGLAVQETQYF. In nucleotides, the CDR3 is TGTGCCAGCAGCCAAGGACGGGGACTAGCGGTACAAGAGACCCAGTACTTC.

The CDR3 reads CASSVGDRQETQYF. The CDR3 bases are TGTGCCAGCAGCGTAGGGGACAGACAAGAGACCCAGTACTTC. The V call is TRBV9, the J call TRBJ2-5; TRBD1 matches 7 bases. V shed 0 bases, J shed 2 bases, and the junction held 1 base outside the gene matches. The germline V gene has CDR1 SGDLS and CDR2 YYNGEE. This CDR3 comprises 14 residues.

The chain combines TRBV7-9 with TRBJ1-4; D gene uncertain. Per germline, CDR1 SEHNR and CDR2 FQNEAQ (reference sequence). This CDR3 region has 14 residues. Trimming removed 4 bases at V and 4 bases at J, with 10 bases between. This CDR3 reads CASSSPADNEKLFF. The CDR3 DNA is TGTGCCAGCAGCTCCCCCGCAGATAATGAAAAACTGTTTTTT.

The CDR3 is CAGGWGSSYEQYF. The CDR3 DNA reads as TGTGCCGGAGGGTGGGGGAGCTCCTACGAGCAGTACTTC. This chain links TRBV30 with TRBJ2-7; D is perhaps TRBD2 (6 bases). Germline V lookup: CDR1 GTSNPN, CDR2 SVGIG (reference sequence). The V gene lost 8 bases and the J gene lost 0 bases, with 14 bases spanning the gap. The CDR3 has 13 amino acids.

The chain joins TRBV20-1 to TRBJ1-4; D is unclear. Trimming took 3 bases from V and 10 from J, leaving 9 bases between them. Per the germline V gene, CDR1 is DFQATT and CDR2 is SNEGSKA (reference sequence). This CDR3 region has 11 residues. The CDR3 DNA is TGCAGTGCTAGTAATAGAAGAAAACTGTTTTTT. This encodes CSASNRRKLFF.